These 30 T cell receptor beta chains were all obtained from the same sample, sequenced in a study of cytotoxic CD8 clonotypes in ibrutinib-treated CLL. Generated by immunoSEQ multiplex PCR, the TCRdb table keeps only in-frame clones and is missing some. The table includes some 300,000 clones, roughly 79% detected once. The material sequenced was PBMCs, taken before ibrutinib treatment. The receptors shown here come from a human donor with chronic lymphocytic leukemia.

The V gene is TRBV6-1, the J gene TRBJ2-1; 9 bases fit TRBD1. This CDR3 has 16 residues. The germline gives CDR1 MNHNS, CDR2 SASEGT. With 0 bases clipped from V and 4 bases from J, the junction kept 4 bases outside the gene matches. CDR3 nucleotides: TGTGCCAGCAGTGAAGCCCCCGGGACAGGGTACAATGAGCAGTTCTTC. Translation: CASSEAPGTGYNEQFF.

CDR3 loop: CASRLDRSYGYTF. The CDR3 region has the DNA TGTGCCAGCAGACTAGACAGAAGCTATGGCTACACCTTC. V gene TRBV27 combines with J gene TRBJ1-2; tentatively, D is TRBD1 (5 bases). V dropped 6 bases and J dropped 4 bases, with 12 bases sitting between them. The germline CDR1 and CDR2 sequences are MNHEY and SMNVEV (reference sequence). The CDR3 is 13 amino acids.

V is TRBV29-1 and J is TRBJ2-1, with TRBD1 matching 9 bases. V trimming: 3 bases; J trimming: 3 bases; junction bases outside the gene matches: 9. Germline CDR1 is SQVTM and CDR2 is ANQGSEA. The CDR3 consists of 16 residues. The CDR3 protein is CSVDPEDRGLYNEQFF. CDR3 in DNA: TGCAGCGTTGACCCTGAGGACAGGGGACTCTACAATGAGCAGTTCTTC.

The J gene is TRBJ1-3, the V gene TRBV6-5, with D possibly being TRBD1 (6 bases). CDR1 MNHEY and CDR2 SVGAGI come from the germline V gene. Trimming left V 8 bases short and J 0 bases short, with 14 bases between. The CDR3 consists of 15 residues. CDR3 sequence reads: CASQRGDYSGNTIYF. CDR3 in DNA: TGTGCCAGCCAGAGGGGGGACTACTCTGGAAACACCATATATTTT.

This chain connects TRBV19 to TRBJ2-3, with D perhaps TRBD1 or TRBD2 (5 bases each). V gave up 3 bases and J gave up 2 bases, with 9 bases separating them. Germline V gene lookup returns CDR1 LNHDA and CDR2 SQIVND (reference sequence). The CDR3 totals 14 residues. The CDR3 DNA is TGTGCCAGTAGTATTTGGGGGAACACAGATACGCAGTATTTT. Translation: CASSIWGNTDTQYF.

J is TRBJ2-7 and V is TRBV28; D may be TRBD1 (7 bases). Per the germline V gene, CDR1 is MDHEN and CDR2 is SYDVKM. The germline V and J ends were trimmed by 6 bases and 4 bases, with 19 bases remaining between them. This CDR3 spans 15 amino acids. The CDR3 loop reads CASSHRDSREYEQYF. CDR3 DNA: TGTGCCAGCAGCCACCGGGACAGCCGGGAGTACGAGCAGTACTTC.

This clone was counted once. The chain employs TRBV28 and TRBJ2-5, with a weak D call TRBD2 (5 bases). CDR3 length: 13 amino acids. Looked up from germline, CDR1 is MDHEN and CDR2 is SYDVKM. Between the trimmed V and J ends, which lost 3 bases and 3 bases, there was a span of 8 bases. The CDR3 DNA follows: TGTGCCAGCAGTTTTCTCGGGGAAGAGACCCAGTACTTC. The encoded protein is CASSFLGEETQYF.

V gene TRBV11-2 combines with J gene TRBJ2-7; D possibly corresponds to TRBD2 (5 bases). The CDR3 runs to 13 residues. V lost 1 base to trimming and J lost 4 bases, with 8 bases between them. The germline CDR1 and CDR2 sequences are SGHAT and FQNNGV. CDR3 nucleotides: TGTGCCAGCAGCTTAGGGGGAGATTACGAGCAGTACTTC. It encodes CASSLGGDYEQYF.

V is TRBV5-1 and J is TRBJ2-5; maybe TRBD1 (6 bases). Between the trimmed V and J ends, which lost 7 bases and 5 bases, there was a span of 15 bases. CDR3 length: 13 amino acids. The germline V gene has CDR1 SGHRS and CDR2 YFSETQ. The CDR3 bases are TGCGCCAGCGGGGACATTCTGCAGGAGACCCAGTACTTC. Its protein product is CASGDILQETQYF. Together with reference TRBV5-1 and TRBJ2-5, the CDR3 gives the full variable domain: KAGVTQTPRYLIKTRGQQVTLSCSPISGHRSVSWYQQTPGQGLQFLFEYFSETQRNKGNFPGRFSGRQFSNSRSEMNVSTLELGDSALYLCASGDILQETQYFGPGTRLLVL.

The V gene is TRBV19, the J gene TRBJ2-7, with 10 bases that match TRBD1. The CDR3 loop spans 14 amino acids. Germline-derived CDR1 and CDR2 are LNHDA and SQIVND (reference sequence). The V and J ends lost 5 bases and 3 bases, in that order; junction bases with no gene match: 4. In nucleotides, the CDR3 is TGTGCCAGTAGTCGGACAGGGGGTTACTACGAGCAGTACTTC. Residues: CASSRTGGYYEQYF.

This chain joins TRBV27 and TRBJ2-7; 15 positions match TRBD2. CDR3 length: 15 residues. The germline gives CDR1 MNHEY, CDR2 SMNVEV (reference sequence). Trimming cost V 6 bases and J 3 bases; bases outside gene matches: 3. The CDR3 protein is CASSRGLAGGYEQYF. DNA for the CDR3: TGTGCCAGCAGCCGGGGACTAGCGGGAGGCTACGAGCAGTACTTC.

This clone was recorded only once. The V and J genes are TRBV27 and TRBJ2-7, with 11 positions matching TRBD2. V lost 5 bases and J lost 1; bases outside the gene matches: 10. CDR3 size: 17 residues. Germline CDR1 MNHEY, CDR2 SMNVEV (reference sequence). The DNA of the CDR3 is TGTGCCAGCAGTCCTCTAGCGGGAGGTAAAACGTCCTACGAGCAGTACTTC. It encodes CASSPLAGGKTSYEQYF.

The chain is built from TRBV7-9 and TRBJ2-5; D not certain. Germline-derived CDR1 and CDR2 are SEHNR and FQNEAQ (reference sequence). This CDR3 is built from 15 residues. The V end lost 2 bases, the J end lost 3 bases, and 13 bases lay between the germline ends. The CDR3 sequence is CASSLSPPEEETQYF. Written as DNA, the CDR3 is TGTGCCAGCAGCTTAAGCCCACCAGAGGAAGAGACCCAGTACTTC.

This chain connects TRBV6-4 to TRBJ1-5; 10 bases map to TRBD1. This CDR3 has 15 residues. Germline V gene data show CDR1 as MRHNA and CDR2 as SNTAGT. With V trimmed by 7 bases and J by 3 bases, 6 bases remained unmatched. The CDR3 DNA reads as TGTGCCAGCACCGAGGACAGGGGGGCCAATCAGCCCCAGCATTTT. Residues: CASTEDRGANQPQHF.

The table lists this clone with a few counts. V usage is TRBV5-1 and J usage is TRBJ1-1; a possible D gene is TRBD1 (5 bases). The CDR3 has 14 residues. Germline-derived CDR1 and CDR2 are SGHRS and YFSETQ. The ends were cut back, 4 bases at V and 0 bases at J, with 10 bases in the middle. The CDR3 sequence is CASSPTEMNTEAFF. CDR3 in DNA: TGCGCCAGCAGCCCGACAGAAATGAACACTGAAGCTTTCTTT.

The chain uses TRBV27 and TRBJ1-2, with 9 bases fitting TRBD1. Trimming at V came to 4 bases and at J to 4 bases, leaving 10 bases not matched to a gene. Germline V CDR1 and CDR2: MNHEY, SMNVEV (reference sequence). This CDR3 is 16 amino acids long. CDR3 DNA sequence: TGTGCCAGCAGTTCGGGACAGGGCGGCGGCGGCTATGGCTACACCTTC. As protein: CASSSGQGGGGYGYTF.

The J gene is TRBJ2-3, the V gene TRBV2; D gene uncertain. The CDR3 extends over 13 amino acids. Trimming took off 6 bases at V and 0 bases at J, with 7 bases between the two ends. Germline V gives CDR1 SNHLY, CDR2 FYNNEI. The CDR3 here is CASSDHSTDTQYF. CDR3 in DNA: TGTGCCAGCAGCGATCATAGCACAGATACGCAGTATTTT.

This clone was picked up one time. This chain uses TRBV4-2 with TRBJ2-3, with 7 bases fitting TRBD1. This CDR3 comprises 15 residues. Germline lookup yields CDR1 LGHNA and CDR2 YNFKEQ. V shed 4 bases and J 0 bases; nucleotides not matched to a gene: 4. CDR3 sequence: CASSLTGVSTDTQYF. Written as DNA, the CDR3 is TGTGCCAGCAGCCTAACAGGGGTTAGCACAGATACGCAGTATTTT.

This chain uses TRBV7-2 with TRBJ2-7; the D gene is possibly TRBD1 (5 bases). V lost 1 base, J lost 3 bases, and 13 bases lay in between. This CDR3 region has 15 residues. Germline CDR1 reads SGHTA; CDR2 reads FQGNSA. In DNA, the CDR3 is TGTGCCAGCAGCTTAGAGGCCCTCACAGGCTACGAGCAGTACTTC. It encodes CASSLEALTGYEQYF. The entire variable domain, with the rest obtained from reference TRBV7-2 and TRBJ2-7, is as follows: GAGVSQSPSNKVTEKGKDVELRCDPISGHTALYWYRQSLGQGLEFLIYFQGNSAPDKSGLPSDRFSAERTGGSVSTLTIQRTQQEDSAVYLCASSLEALTGYEQYFGPGTRLTVT.

The gene calls are TRBV6-6 and TRBJ2-1; 7 bases match TRBD1. The CDR3 runs 14 residues. CDR1 and CDR2 (germline): MNHNY, SVGAGI (reference sequence). J lost 9 bases, V lost 10 bases, and 15 bases had no gene match. CDR3: CATKPGKQGSEQFF. CDR3 coding DNA: TGTGCCACCAAACCAGGGAAACAGGGGTCTGAGCAGTTCTTC.

The chain has TRBV6-6 and TRBJ2-5, with no clear D. The CDR3 contains 12 residues. Trimming pared 0 bases from V and 5 bases from J, leaving 4 bases between. Germline loops: CDR1 MNHNY, CDR2 SVGAGI (reference sequence). The CDR3, as DNA: TGTGCCAGCAGTTACTCGAGGGAGACCCAGTACTTC. It encodes CASSYSRETQYF.

The rearrangement joins TRBV5-1 to TRBJ2-7, with D possibly called TRBD1 or TRBD2 (6 bases each). CDR1 is SGHRS and CDR2 is YFSETQ in the germline V gene. The CDR3 is 15 amino acids. Deletions cut 0 bases from V and 3 bases from J, with 13 bases between. CDR3 in DNA: TGCGCCAGCAGCTTGGTTGGGGGGCGGAACTACGAGCAGTACTTC. The encoded protein is CASSLVGGRNYEQYF.

About this clone itself: At one boundary the junction diverges from the germline segment, which might be a read error. The gene calls are TRBV5-1 and TRBJ2-5, with 9 bases identical to TRBD2. The V gene's germline CDR1 is SGHRS and CDR2 YFSETQ. This CDR3 spans 14 amino acids. The CDR3 nucleotides read TGCGCCAGCAGCTTGGATAGCGGGAGAGAGGCCCAGTACTTC. This encodes CASSLDSGREAQYF.

This chain uses TRBV25-1 with TRBJ2-1; 7 bases are shared with TRBD2. The CDR3 covers 17 residues. Germline V lookup: CDR1 MGHDK, CDR2 SYGVNS. With V trimmed by 0 bases and J by 6 bases, 11 bases remained unmatched. CDR3: CASSEYIGTGTTNEQFF. The CDR3, as DNA: TGTGCCAGCAGTGAATATATAGGGACCGGGACTACCAATGAGCAGTTCTTC.

The chain recombines TRBV9 with TRBJ2-5; 8 bases map to TRBD1. CDR1 and CDR2 (germline): SGDLS, YYNGEE. This CDR3 comprises 16 residues. The V segment lost 1 base and the J segment 5 bases; nucleotides outside the gene matches: 10. The CDR3 region is CASSVFGAGGSETQYF. CDR3 coding DNA: TGTGCCAGCAGCGTATTCGGGGCAGGGGGCAGTGAGACCCAGTACTTC.

The chain employs TRBV7-8 and TRBJ1-1; the D gene is possibly TRBD1 (6 bases). Trimming removed 4 bases from V and 11 bases from J, with 17 bases in between. CDR3 size: 13 residues. CDR1 is SGHVS, CDR2 FQNEAQ, per germline. The CDR3 region has the DNA TGTGCCAGCAGCTCAGGGGATCGGGCCTCCGCTTTCTTT. The encoded protein is CASSSGDRASAFF.

This chain links TRBV28 with TRBJ1-3; D perhaps matches TRBD1 (5 bases). This CDR3 region has 14 residues. The V gene's germline CDR1 is MDHEN and CDR2 SYDVKM. Deletions cut 3 bases from V and 5 bases from J, with 11 bases between. CDR3 loop: CASSFQRDRNTIYF. CDR3 nucleotide sequence: TGTGCCAGCAGTTTTCAAAGGGACCGAAACACCATATATTTT.

The V and J genes are TRBV6-1 and TRBJ1-2, with 7 bases lining up with TRBD1. The CDR3 sequence is 16 residues long. Germline CDR1 and CDR2: MNHNS and SASEGT. Trimming took 1 base from V and 6 from J; bases not matched to a gene: 11. The CDR3 DNA is TGTGCCAGCAGTGAAGAGTACGACAGGGAAGGTAATGGCTACACCTTC. It specifies CASSEEYDREGNGYTF.

The CDR3 DNA is TGTGCCAGCAGTGTGGACAGGGTGAACTATGGCTACACCTTC. Protein: CASSVDRVNYGYTF. V gene TRBV6-1 combines with J gene TRBJ1-2; 8 nucleotides agree with TRBD1. V lost 4 bases to trimming and J lost 2 bases; unmatched junction nucleotides: 3. Germline V gene data show CDR1 as MNHNS and CDR2 as SASEGT. CDR3 length equals 14 residues.

This sequence joins TRBV4-1 and TRBJ2-1, with 12 bases aligning to TRBD2. Trimming removed 3 bases from V and 6 bases from J; junction bases left unmatched: 9. CDR3 length equals 17 residues. CDR1 is MGHRA and CDR2 is YSYEKL in the germline V gene. The CDR3 region has the DNA TGCGCCAGCAGCCACCCTAGCGGGAGGGCCGGGACCAATGAGCAGTTCTTC. As protein: CASSHPSGRAGTNEQFF.